One and the same sample provided the 25 T cell receptor beta chains below, sequenced in a study of Tregs in tolerant kidney transplant recipients. TCRdb's table, derived via immunoSEQ multiplex PCR, lists solely in-frame clones and lacks some. The sample has around 86,000 clones, 90% to 95% seen once. Related graft donors supplied nonmyeloablative bone marrow transplants, and mixed chimerism was transient. The sequenced sample was CD4+ T cells from blood (PBMCs), obtained 24 months after the transplant. The receptor source for this set is a human patient who received a combined kidney and bone marrow transplant. Some T cells may have originated in the graft donor.

This clone was observed a single time. This rearrangement joins TRBV5-6 to TRBJ2-7; TRBD2 is a possible D gene (5 bases). CDR3 length equals 15 residues. The V gene lost 0 bases and the J gene lost 6 bases, with 16 bases spanning the gap. The V gene's germline CDR1 is SGHDT and CDR2 YYEEEE. This chain's CDR3 is CASSLGAASTPEQYF. CDR3 DNA: TGTGCCAGCAGCTTGGGGGCTGCTAGCACCCCCGAGCAGTACTTC.

This rearrangement joins TRBV7-2 to TRBJ1-4; 7 nucleotides match TRBD1. This CDR3 spans 15 amino acids. Germline lookup yields CDR1 SGHTA and CDR2 FQGNSA. J was trimmed by 0 bases and V by 5 bases; bases with no gene match: 3. CDR3 region: CASSAGQPTNEKLFF. The DNA for the CDR3 is TGTGCCAGCAGCGCGGGACAGCCAACTAATGAAAAACTGTTTTTT.

The V gene is TRBV5-6, the J gene TRBJ1-5, with D possibly matching TRBD1 (6 bases). Germline CDR1 SGHDT, CDR2 YYEEEE. Deletions cut 3 bases from V and 6 bases from J, with 19 bases between. The CDR3 runs 16 residues. This CDR3 is CASSSSSTGNTQPQHF. The CDR3 bases are TGTGCCAGCAGCTCCTCTTCTACAGGGAACACTCAGCCCCAGCATTTT.

The rearrangement uses TRBV5-1 and TRBJ1-2; D perhaps matches TRBD1 (6 bases). The V end lost 4 bases, the J end lost 8 bases, and 18 bases lay between the germline ends. The CDR3 is 14 residues long. The germline CDR1 and CDR2 sequences are SGHRS and YFSETQ. The CDR3 spells CASSKSQGRLGYTF. CDR3 bases: TGCGCCAGCAGCAAAAGCCAGGGGCGGCTAGGCTACACCTTC. The complete variable domain, with remaining parts taken from reference TRBV5-1 and TRBJ1-2, reads KAGVTQTPRYLIKTRGQQVTLSCSPISGHRSVSWYQQTPGQGLQFLFEYFSETQRNKGNFPGRFSGRQFSNSRSEMNVSTLELGDSALYLCASSKSQGRLGYTFGSGTRLTVV.

This clone was found once. V gene TRBV18 combines with J gene TRBJ2-3; TRBD1 matches at 10 bases. Germline V CDR1 and CDR2: KGHSH, LQKENI. The V segment lost 2 bases and the J segment 4 bases; nucleotides outside the gene matches: 3. The CDR3 has 15 residues. CDR3 sequence reads: CASSPRTGGPDTQYF. The CDR3 region has the DNA TGTGCCAGCTCACCAAGGACAGGGGGGCCAGATACGCAGTATTTT.

V and J are TRBV12-5 and TRBJ2-3; 7 positions match TRBD2. J lost 0 bases, V lost 7 bases, and 7 bases had no gene match. Germline assignment: CDR1 LGHNT and CDR2 FRNRAP. The CDR3 contains 15 residues. The CDR3 spells CASAFGGGSTDTQYF. The CDR3 DNA reads as TGTGCTAGTGCCTTCGGCGGGGGTAGCACAGATACGCAGTATTTT.

CDR3 sequence: CASSSWLAGGGTKTTEAFF. DNA for the CDR3: TGTGCCAGCAGCTCCTGGCTTGCCGGCGGGGGAACTAAAACAACTGAAGCTTTCTTT. The chain has TRBV11-3 and TRBJ1-1; D perhaps matches TRBD1 (5 bases). V was cut by 4 bases and J by 5 bases, with 29 bases left in between. Germline V CDR1 and CDR2: SGHNT, YENEEA. The CDR3 loop spans 19 amino acids.

This chain connects TRBV5-1 to TRBJ2-6; perhaps TRBD2 as D (6 bases). The CDR3 loop spans 17 amino acids. Trimming left V 4 bases short and J 6 bases short, with 20 bases between. Germline CDR1 is SGHRS and CDR2 is YFSETQ. CDR3 coding DNA: TGCGCCAGCAGCCCGGGAGTTTCCGTTTCCCCGGCCAACGTCCTGACTTTC. Protein sequence: CASSPGVSVSPANVLTF.

The chain is built from TRBV9 and TRBJ2-7; TRBD1 might be the D (6 bases). Germline V gene lookup returns CDR1 SGDLS and CDR2 YYNGEE. The CDR3 contains 16 residues. Trimming left V 4 bases short and J 1 base short, with 18 bases between. CDR3 residues: CASSPQLGDTSYEQYF. As DNA, the CDR3 is TGTGCCAGCAGCCCCCAATTGGGGGACACATCCTACGAGCAGTACTTC.

As to this clone: Other DNA sequences from this sample encode an identical CDR3 as well. The rearrangement uses TRBV5-1 and TRBJ1-6; tentatively, D is TRBD1 (5 bases). The CDR3 length is 15 residues. The V gene's germline CDR1 is SGHRS and CDR2 YFSETQ. V was clipped by 4 bases and J by 13 bases, with 21 bases between them. This chain's CDR3 is CASSLGPGRESPLHF. In DNA form, the CDR3 reads TGCGCCAGCAGCCTCGGGCCAGGGAGGGAATCCCCCCTCCACTTT.

The chain recombines TRBV5-1 with TRBJ2-7; D is unresolved. The CDR3 totals 14 residues. V lost 1 base and J 2 bases, leaving 10 bases between the germline ends. Per germline, CDR1 SGHRS and CDR2 YFSETQ. This CDR3 is CASSLRLETYEQYF. CDR3 coding DNA: TGCGCCAGCAGCTTGCGACTGGAGACCTACGAGCAGTACTTC. Full variable domain (missing parts from reference TRBV5-1 and TRBJ2-7): KAGVTQTPRYLIKTRGQQVTLSCSPISGHRSVSWYQQTPGQGLQFLFEYFSETQRNKGNFPGRFSGRQFSNSRSEMNVSTLELGDSALYLCASSLRLETYEQYFGPGTRLTVT.

The rearrangement uses TRBV9 and TRBJ2-5; 16 bases match TRBD2. Germline V lookup: CDR1 SGDLS, CDR2 YYNGEE. Trimming at V came to 0 bases and at J to 0 bases, leaving 5 bases not matched to a gene. This CDR3 region has 19 residues. CDR3 DNA sequence: TGTGCCAGCAGCGTAGCTTGGGGACTAGCGGGAGGGTACCAAGAGACCCAGTACTTC. Protein: CASSVAWGLAGGYQETQYF.

CDR3 loop: CASSREADEKLFF. Here the CDR3 DNA reads TGTGCCAGCAGCAGGGAGGCGGATGAAAAACTGTTTTTT. This chain uses TRBV6-6 with TRBJ1-4; maybe TRBD1 (5 bases). Germline V lookup: CDR1 MNHNY, CDR2 SVGAGI (reference sequence). CDR3 length equals 13 residues. Trimming removed 6 bases at V and 6 bases at J, with 11 bases between.

This clone was observed a single time. The chain recombines TRBV4-1 with TRBJ2-1; D might be TRBD1 (5 bases). This CDR3 region has 14 residues. From germline, CDR1 is MGHRA and CDR2 YSYEKL. With 1 base removed from V and 2 bases from J, the gap between germline ends came to 6 bases. In nucleotides, the CDR3 is TGCGCCAGCAGCCAAGGGACACCCTACAATGAGCAGTTCTTC. It codes for CASSQGTPYNEQFF.

The chain recombines TRBV4-3 with TRBJ2-1; 7 bases match TRBD1. CDR3 size: 16 residues. J was trimmed by 2 bases and V by 2 bases; bases with no gene match: 6. From germline, CDR1 is LGHNA and CDR2 YSLEER. CDR3 in DNA: TGCGCCAGCAGCCAAAGTATAGGGGGCACCTACAATGAGCAGTTCTTC. Its protein is CASSQSIGGTYNEQFF.

The chain links TRBV27 to TRBJ1-2; tentatively, D is TRBD1 (6 bases). This CDR3 is 14 amino acids long. The V end was cut by 5 bases, the J end by 8 bases, with 18 bases between. Germline lookup yields CDR1 MNHEY and CDR2 SMNVEV (reference sequence). CDR3 region: CASSLIQGAGGYTF. As DNA, the CDR3 is TGTGCCAGCAGTCTAATACAGGGCGCAGGAGGCTACACCTTC.

The chain couples TRBV15 to TRBJ2-2; 8 nucleotides agree with TRBD1. With 0 bases clipped from V and 8 bases from J, the junction kept 5 bases outside the gene matches. CDR1 and CDR2 from the germline V gene are LNHNV and YYDKDF (reference sequence). This CDR3 comprises 15 residues. CDR3 region: CATSRDDRGSGELFF. The CDR3 DNA reads TGTGCCACCAGCAGAGACGACAGGGGATCGGGGGAGCTGTTTTTT.

V usage is TRBV28 and J usage is TRBJ1-5, with D perhaps TRBD1 (6 bases). Germline values: CDR1 MDHEN, CDR2 SYDVKM. This CDR3 has 12 residues. The V and J ends lost 7 bases and 9 bases respectively, with 13 bases between them. CDR3 loop: CASTRQAMPQHF. CDR3 sequence (DNA): TGTGCCAGCACGAGACAGGCAATGCCCCAGCATTTT.

V gene TRBV6-5 combines with J gene TRBJ2-5; the D gene is possibly TRBD2 (6 bases). With 1 base removed from V and 5 bases from J, the gap between germline ends came to 8 bases. There are 13 residues in the CDR3. CDR1 MNHEY and CDR2 SVGAGI come from the germline V gene. In DNA, the CDR3 is TGTGCCAGCAGTTACTATGGGGGGGAGACCCAGTACTTC. This gives the protein CASSYYGGETQYF.

The gene calls are TRBV5-6 and TRBJ2-2; 8 bases map to TRBD1. This CDR3 region has 13 residues. Germline assignment: CDR1 SGHDT and CDR2 YYEEEE. Trimming removed 7 bases from V and 6 bases from J; junction bases left unmatched: 5. The CDR3 sequence is CASAGGYSGELFF. The CDR3 coding sequence is TGTGCCAGCGCAGGGGGCTATTCCGGGGAGCTGTTTTTT. Filled out from reference TRBV5-6 and TRBJ2-2, the complete variable domain reads DAGVTQSPTHLIKTRGQQVTLRCSPKSGHDTVSWYQQALGQGPQFIFQYYEEEERQRGNFPDRFSGHQFPNYSSELNVNALLLGDSALYLCASAGGYSGELFFGEGSRLTVL.

The rearrangement joins TRBV5-5 to TRBJ2-2, with 7 bases identical to TRBD1. Per the germline V gene, CDR1 is SGHKS and CDR2 is YYEKEE (reference sequence). The CDR3 is 15 residues long. V lost 4 bases, J lost 2 bases, and 5 bases stayed unmatched. The CDR3 DNA reads TGTGCCAGCAGCATACAGGGGAGTAACACCGGGGAGCTGTTTTTT. It specifies CASSIQGSNTGELFF.

This clone was detected only once. The genes are TRBV7-2 and TRBJ2-1; 9 nucleotides line up with TRBD2. V lost 0 bases, J lost 5 bases, and 5 bases stayed unmatched. The CDR3 is 16 residues long. CDR1 SGHTA and CDR2 FQGNSA come from the germline V gene. CDR3 sequence: CASSLALGLAHNEQFF. The DNA of the CDR3 is TGTGCCAGCAGCTTAGCGCTGGGACTAGCCCACAATGAGCAGTTCTTC.

V and J are TRBV19 and TRBJ2-7, with 9 positions matching TRBD2. The CDR3 extends over 15 amino acids. Germline V gives CDR1 LNHDA, CDR2 SQIVND (reference sequence). The V segment lost 4 bases and the J segment 4 bases; nucleotides outside the gene matches: 8. The CDR3 DNA is TGTGCCAGTAGTAGAATAGCGGGGGCCGGATACGAGCAGTACTTC. Its translation is CASSRIAGAGYEQYF.

The rearrangement uses TRBV10-3 and TRBJ2-7; 8 nucleotides agree with TRBD2. Germline CDR1 reads ENHRY; CDR2 reads SYGVKD. V trimming: 10 bases; J trimming: 2 bases; junction bases outside the gene matches: 10. This CDR3 comprises 14 residues. The CDR3 loop reads CATTSFSGTYEQYF. The DNA of the CDR3 is TGTGCCACCACCAGTTTTAGCGGGACCTACGAGCAGTACTTC.

The gene calls are TRBV7-3 and TRBJ1-2, with TRBD1 matching 11 bases. The V and J ends lost 2 bases and 3 bases, in that order; junction bases with no gene match: 8. This CDR3 has 17 residues. Germline V gene data show CDR1 as SGHTA and CDR2 as FQGTGA. CDR3 DNA sequence: TGTGCCAGCAGCTTAGGGGGACAGGGGGGGATTGACTATGGCTACACCTTC. It yields the protein CASSLGGQGGIDYGYTF.